The 17 T cell receptor beta chains listed next were all sequenced from one sample in a study of blood T cell repertoires in COVID-19. Only in-frame clones appear in the TCRdb table, and some are missing; sequencing was by immunoSEQ multiplex PCR. The repertoire consists of 250,000 to 350,000 clones, with roughly 90% occurring once and the leading ten covering approximately 10%. Sequencing was performed on peripheral blood. These receptor sequences come from a woman in her 30s with COVID-19, enrolled during active disease.

The V gene is TRBV5-4, the J gene TRBJ2-2; D is undetermined. CDR1 and CDR2 (germline): SGHNT, YYREEE (reference sequence). V lost 2 bases, J lost 4 bases, and 3 bases lay in between. This CDR3 has 12 residues. The CDR3 region is CASSFSTGELFF. CDR3 nucleotides: TGTGCCAGCAGCTTCAGCACCGGGGAGCTGTTTTTT.

The CDR3 DNA reads TGTGCCAGCAGCAGGAGGCTAGCGGGAGTGGGGGACCAAGAGACCCAGTACTTC. Its protein product is CASSRRLAGVGDQETQYF. The V gene is TRBV11-2, the J gene TRBJ2-5; TRBD2 aligns across 10 bases. The length of the CDR3 is 18 residues. Germline loops: CDR1 SGHAT, CDR2 FQNNGV. The V segment lost 5 bases and the J segment 0 bases; nucleotides outside the gene matches: 12.

The chain uses TRBV24-1 and TRBJ2-5; tentative D call: TRBD1 (6 bases). The CDR3 length is 14 residues. Germline-derived CDR1 and CDR2 are KGHDR and SFDVKD. The V end was cut by 3 bases, the J end by 2 bases, with 9 bases between. CDR3 sequence: CATSDRTAQETQYF. The CDR3 nucleotides read TGTGCCACCAGTGATCGGACAGCTCAAGAGACCCAGTACTTC.

The chain carries TRBV5-4 and TRBJ2-1, with 9 bases identical to TRBD1. The CDR3 runs 16 residues. Germline V gene lookup returns CDR1 SGHNT and CDR2 YYREEE (reference sequence). V gave up 4 bases and J gave up 7 bases; unmatched junction bases: 12. CDR3 bases: TGTGCCAGCAGCCTCCCGGACAGGGGAGCTCGAAATGAGCAGTTCTTC. This translates into CASSLPDRGARNEQFF.

The rearrangement uses TRBV14 and TRBJ2-6, with D unresolved. CDR3 length equals 14 residues. Germline V gene lookup returns CDR1 SGHDN and CDR2 FVKESK. V lost 1 base to trimming and J lost 3 bases, with 4 bases between them. CDR3 sequence: CASSQVHGANVLTF. CDR3 sequence (DNA): TGTGCCAGCAGCCAAGTCCATGGGGCCAACGTCCTGACTTTC.

The V and J genes are TRBV7-8 and TRBJ2-5; 8 nucleotides line up with TRBD2. Germline V gene data show CDR1 as SGHVS and CDR2 as FQNEAQ. This CDR3 has 14 residues. Losses at the gene ends were 6 bases for V and 7 bases for J; bases not matched to a gene: 10. This CDR3 is CASSPLAGWGTQYF. In DNA, the CDR3 is TGTGCCAGCAGTCCCCTAGCGGGTTGGGGGACCCAGTACTTC.

CDR3 in DNA: TGTGCCAGCAGTCCCATCACGGTTTTTAGCTCCTACAATGAGCAGTTCTTC. This gives the protein CASSPITVFSSYNEQFF. The rearrangement uses TRBV27 and TRBJ2-1; D gene ambiguous. The V gene lost 5 bases and the J gene lost 0 bases, with 17 bases spanning the gap. Germline CDR1 is MNHEY and CDR2 is SMNVEV (reference sequence). The CDR3 runs 17 residues.

V and J are TRBV20-1 and TRBJ1-6; 7 positions agree with TRBD1. CDR1 DFQATT and CDR2 SNEGSKA come from the germline V gene (reference sequence). CDR3 length equals 16 residues. J was trimmed by 0 bases and V by 3 bases; bases with no gene match: 5. The CDR3 sequence is CSASHRGNSYNSPLHF. The DNA for the CDR3 is TGCAGTGCTAGTCACAGGGGTAACTCCTATAATTCACCCCTCCACTTT.

The chain carries TRBV10-2 and TRBJ2-7; the match to TRBD1 covers 8 bases. The CDR3 contains 15 residues. Trimming cost V 1 base and J 5 bases; bases outside gene matches: 7. Germline V gives CDR1 WSHSY, CDR2 SAAADI. For the CDR3, the DNA is TGCGCCAGCAGTGAGTGGGAGCAGGGGGCGGACGAGCAGTACTTC. It is translated as CASSEWEQGADEQYF.

This clone was seen a single time. In DNA form, the CDR3 reads TGTGCCAGCAGCTCACGGACAGGGATAGAGACCCAGTACTTC. Its translation is CASSSRTGIETQYF. The rearrangement uses TRBV5-6 and TRBJ2-5; TRBD1 aligns across 8 bases. V trimming: 3 bases; J trimming: 4 bases; junction bases outside the gene matches: 5. The germline V gene encodes CDR1 SGHDT and CDR2 YYEEEE. This CDR3 is 14 amino acids long.

This chain connects TRBV10-1 to TRBJ2-3; D call uncertain. There are 9 residues in the CDR3. Trimming stripped 8 bases from V and 8 bases from J, with 5 bases between. In germline, CDR1 is WNHNN, CDR2 SYGVQD (reference sequence). The CDR3: CASESTQYF. CDR3 sequence (DNA): TGCGCCAGCGAGAGTACGCAGTATTTT.

The chain recombines TRBV6-6 with TRBJ2-3; 10 positions agree with TRBD2. Germline V lookup: CDR1 MNHNY, CDR2 SVGAGI (reference sequence). J was trimmed by 6 bases and V by 6 bases; bases with no gene match: 6. The CDR3 extends over 14 amino acids. The CDR3 loop is CASRRLAGVDTQYF. CDR3 coding DNA: TGTGCCAGCAGACGCCTAGCGGGAGTGGATACGCAGTATTTT.

The rearrangement links TRBV6-5 to TRBJ1-6; a possible D gene is TRBD1 (5 bases). Germline V gene lookup returns CDR1 MNHEY and CDR2 SVGAGI. The CDR3 is 15 amino acids. Trimming removed 6 bases from V and 4 bases from J, with 13 bases in between. The CDR3: CASRLDRFYNSPLHF. Here the CDR3 DNA reads TGTGCCAGCAGACTCGACAGATTTTATAATTCACCCCTCCACTTT.

This clone occurred once. The chain employs TRBV4-3 and TRBJ2-4; D call uncertain. This CDR3 has 15 amino acids. The V and J ends lost 0 bases and 1 base respectively, with 7 bases between them. The germline V gene has CDR1 LGHNA and CDR2 YSLEER. The CDR3 nucleotides read TGCGCCAGCAGCCAAGATCAAATCGCCAAAAACATTCAGTACTTC. Translated: CASSQDQIAKNIQYF.

The genes are TRBV29-1 and TRBJ2-7, with 7 bases fitting TRBD1. V lost 5 bases to trimming and J lost 4 bases; unmatched junction nucleotides: 5. The germline CDR1 and CDR2 sequences are SQVTM and ANQGSEA. The CDR3 has 12 residues. The CDR3 coding sequence is TGCAGCGTTTCCGAGACAGGGTACGAGCAGTACTTC. Its translation: CSVSETGYEQYF.

The chain joins TRBV27 to TRBJ2-5, with 16 bases that match TRBD2. Trimming took 5 bases from V and 4 from J; bases not matched to a gene: 7. The germline V gene encodes CDR1 MNHEY and CDR2 SMNVEV (reference sequence). The CDR3 sequence is 17 residues long. CDR3 bases: TGTGCCAGCAGTAAGGGACTAGCGGGAGGGCCGGGAGAGACCCAGTACTTC. Translated, it gives CASSKGLAGGPGETQYF.

This chain links TRBV12-3 or TRBV12-4 with TRBJ2-7; D not resolved. The CDR3 spans 13 residues. Trimming took 3 bases from V and 3 from J, leaving 9 bases between them. The CDR3 bases are TGTGCCAGCAGTTTTCAGGAATTCTACGAGCAGTACTTC. Translated: CASSFQEFYEQYF.